This T cell receptor delta chain was found in a study of Vδ1+ human thymocytes. This clone has just a few counts. What it binds is unknown. Deletions cut 0 bases from V and 0 bases from J, with 14 bases between. Germline CDR1 reads TSWWSYY; CDR2 reads QGS. The CDR3 sequence is 17 residues long. Between about 98% and 99.6% of sorted thymocytes were Vdelta1+. Findings of the study overall: In the thymus, TRG and TRD repertoires looked highly polyclonal with Gaussian CDR3 lengths.

Sequences come from RNA converted to cDNA by reverse transcription. CDR3 amplicons came from multiplex PCR with pooled V-gene forward and constant-region reverse primers. TCRdb repeated clone calling on the multiplex PCR reads with CATT. This table holds under 25,000 delta-chain clones, about 8% found once. The specimen sequenced was Vdelta1+ gamma-delta thymocytes from the thymus. Subset described: FACS-sorted CD3+ TCRalphabeta- TCRVdelta1+ TCRVdelta2- thymocytes. J is TRDJ1 and V is TRDV1; TRDD3 might be the D (5 bases). This TCR came from a child under three years old who had congenital heart surgery. The DNA of the CDR3 is TGTGCTCTTGGGGAACTTCGCCACATACGAGACACCGATAAACTCATCTTT. It specifies CALGELRHIRDTDKLIF.